Listed below are T cell receptor beta chains from one sample, sequenced in a study of shared clonotypes between healthy human individuals. Profiling relied on immunoSEQ multiplex PCR, and the TCRdb table lists in-frame clones only, not all of them. The data show some 2,500,000 clones, 90% to 95% seen once. The sequencing input was naive CD4+ T cells from PBMCs. Source of these receptors: a young man in good health. Some clones in this sample may be carry-over from other donors' samples. CDR3s include the opening cysteine and the closing phenylalanine or tryptophan. D genes are given only for firm matches. Where a row states a size, it is once, few, many or the class of an expanded clone; other rows omit it.

TRBD2,TRBJ2-2,TRBV23-1,.,CAKGDIRLAGDEYTGELFF,TGCGCCAAAGGGGACATTAGACTAGCGGGAGATGAGTACACCGGGGAGCTGTTTTTT
TRBD1,TRBJ2-4,TRBV6-5,.,CASSETGGKNIQYF,TGTGCCAGCAGCGAGACAGGGGGCAAAAACATTCAGTACTTC
.,TRBJ2-1,TRBV27,.,CASSLSVRSSYNEQFF,TGTGCCAGCAGTTTATCGGTCAGGAGCTCCTACAATGAGCAGTTCTTC
.,TRBJ1-1,TRBV11-2,.,CASSLSRNTEAFF,TGTGCCAGCAGCTTGTCCAGAAACACTGAAGCTTTCTTT
.,TRBJ1-2,TRBV5-1,.,CASSFREVIGDYGYTF,TGCGCCAGCAGCTTCCGGGAGGTAATTGGGGACTATGGCTACACCTTC
.,TRBJ1-2,TRBV28,.,CASTPPGYGYTF,TGTGCCAGCACCCCTCCGGGCTATGGCTACACCTTC
TRBD1,TRBJ1-4,TRBV2,.,CASRGGRTNEKLFF,TGTGCCAGTCGAGGGGGCAGGACTAATGAAAAACTGTTTTTT
.,TRBJ2-1,TRBV4-2,.,CASSRFRDEQFF,TGTGCCAGCAGCCGGTTTAGGGATGAGCAGTTCTTC
.,TRBJ2-2,TRBV9,.,CASSASTGNTGELFF,TGTGCCAGCAGCGCCTCGACAGGGAACACCGGGGAGCTGTTTTTT
.,TRBJ2-4,TRBV7-2,.,CASSLEWGAKNIQYF,TGTGCCAGCAGCTTAGAGTGGGGAGCCAAAAACATTCAGTACTTC
TRBD1,TRBJ2-7,TRBV2,.,CASTEAGGYEQYF,TGTGCCAGCACGGAGGCAGGGGGCTACGAGCAGTACTTC
.,TRBJ2-3,TRBV13,.,CASSLLPRQEITDTQYF,TGTGCCAGCAGCTTACTACCGAGACAGGAGATCACAGATACGCAGTATTTT
.,TRBJ1-5,TRBV1,.,CTSSPRPQHF,TGCACCAGCAGCCCCCGCCCCCAGCATTTT
.,TRBJ1-3,TRBV5-1,.,CASREPGSDTIYF,TGCGCCAGCCGAGAGCCAGGGTCGGACACCATATATTTT
TRBD2,TRBJ2-7,TRBV7-2,.,CASSLSSGRPQF,TGTGCCAGCAGCTTAAGTAGCGGGAGACCTCAATTC
.,TRBJ2-1,TRBV19,.,CASSIANNEQFF,TGTGCCAGTAGTATAGCGAATAATGAGCAGTTCTTC
.,TRBJ1-4,TRBV7-9,.,CASSLPQGGEKLFF,TGTGCCAGCAGCTTACCGCAGGGAGGGGAAAAACTGTTTTTT
.,TRBJ2-7,TRBV15,.,CATSSPGTLYEQYF,TGTGCCACCAGCAGCCCCGGGACATTATACGAGCAGTACTTC
.,TRBJ1-4,TRBV2,.,CASSLVAAREKLFF,TGTGCCAGCAGCTTAGTGGCAGCCAGAGAAAAACTGTTTTTT
TRBD2,TRBJ2-7,TRBV4-1,.,CASSHPGTSGGSSYEQYF,TGCGCCAGCAGCCATCCTGGGACTAGCGGGGGGAGCTCCTACGAGCAGTACTTC
TRBD2,TRBJ2-5,TRBV6-5,.,CASSIRTRGGGTQYF,TGTGCCAGCAGTATACGGACTAGGGGTGGTGGGACCCAGTACTTC
TRBD2,TRBJ2-2,TRBV28,.,CASSPNSGRAGTGELFF,TGTGCCAGCAGCCCTAATAGCGGGAGGGCGGGCACCGGGGAGCTGTTTTTT
TRBD1,TRBJ1-2,TRBV5-1,.,CASSLGSTGGYGYTF,TGCGCCAGCAGCTTGGGATCGACAGGGGGCTATGGCTACACCTTC
.,TRBJ1-1,TRBV15,.,CATSKGPQGPREAFF,TGTGCCACCAGCAAAGGGCCCCAGGGGCCCCGTGAAGCTTTCTTT
.,TRBJ2-7,TRBV6-1,.,CASSENGYSYEQYF,TGTGCCAGCAGTGAGAACGGTTACTCCTACGAGCAGTACTTC
.,TRBJ2-1,TRBV18,.,CASSPPSGTTNEQFF,TGTGCCAGCTCACCACCCTCCGGGACAACGAATGAGCAGTTCTTC
TRBD1,TRBJ2-2,TRBV29-1,once,CSAGTGGTGELFF,TGCAGCGCCGGGACAGGGGGCACCGGGGAGCTGTTTTTT
TRBD1,TRBJ2-7,TRBV2,.,CASRPDRGGEQYF,TGTGCCAGCAGACCCGACAGGGGAGGTGAGCAGTACTTC
.,TRBJ2-4,TRBV2,.,CASSGQLLAKNIQYF,TGTGCCAGCAGTGGGCAGCTTCTAGCCAAAAACATTCAGTACTTC
TRBD2,TRBJ2-7,TRBV4-1,.,CASSLERDSYEQYF,TGCGCCAGCAGCCTGGAGCGGGACTCCTACGAGCAGTACTTC
TRBD1,TRBJ2-5,TRBV27,.,CASSLMTGEETQYF,TGTGCCAGCAGTTTAATGACAGGGGAAGAGACCCAGTACTTC
TRBD1,TRBJ2-7,TRBV6-1,.,CASSKRDRELHEQYF,TGTGCCAGCAGTAAAAGGGACAGGGAGCTACACGAGCAGTACTTC
.,TRBJ2-7,TRBV19,.,CASSGGRYTYEQYF,TGTGCCAGTAGTGGGGGCAGGTATACCTACGAGCAGTACTTC
.,TRBJ1-3,TRBV2,.,CASRRDAPTAFSSGNTIYF,TGTGCCAGCAGGCGCGACGCCCCGACAGCTTTCAGCTCTGGAAACACCATATATTTT
TRBD2,TRBJ2-1,TRBV9,.,CASSGTSGRSRNEQFF,TGTGCCAGCAGCGGGACTAGCGGGAGAAGTCGCAATGAGCAGTTCTTC
.,TRBJ2-1,TRBV5-1,.,CASSSQRRNEQFF,TGCGCCAGCAGCTCCCAGCGCCGCAATGAGCAGTTCTTC
.,TRBJ2-5,TRBV29-1,.,CSVGGVLLETQYF,TGCAGCGTTGGGGGGGTTCTCTTGGAGACCCAGTACTTC
.,TRBJ2-2,TRBV27,.,CASRTNQGTGELFF,TGTGCCAGCAGAACTAATCAGGGCACCGGGGAGCTGTTTTTT
.,TRBJ2-4,TRBV6-5,.,CASIGSGTNIQYF,TGTGCCAGCATTGGGTCAGGGACAAACATTCAGTACTTC
.,TRBJ1-2,TRBV30,.,CAWSRGGSNYGYTF,TGTGCCTGGAGCCGGGGGGGAAGCAACTATGGCTACACCTTC
.,TRBJ1-5,TRBV5-1,.,CASSLAGINQPQHF,TGCGCCAGCAGCTTGGCAGGAATTAATCAGCCCCAGCATTTT
TRBD2,TRBJ2-3,TRBV5-5,.,CASSPEAGGRDTQYF,TGTGCCAGCAGCCCGGAAGCGGGAGGGCGAGATACGCAGTATTTT
.,TRBJ1-5,TRBV27,.,CASSPRNSNQPQHF,TGTGCCAGCAGTCCCCGGAATAGCAATCAGCCCCAGCATTTT
.,TRBJ2-3,TRBV30,.,CAWSGRFSDTQYF,TGTGCCTGGAGTGGCAGGTTCTCAGATACGCAGTATTTT
.,TRBJ2-7,TRBV19,.,CASSIPGGPSPSGEQYF,TGTGCCAGTAGTATCCCGGGGGGCCCCTCCCCCTCAGGGGAGCAGTACTTC
.,TRBJ2-1,TRBV18,.,CASSLNARLNNEQFF,TGTGCCAGCTCACTCAACGCCCGTCTTAACAATGAGCAGTTCTTC
TRBD2,TRBJ2-7,TRBV18,.,CASSLSGLANEQYF,TGTGCCAGCTCACTCTCGGGACTAGCGAACGAGCAGTACTTC
.,TRBJ2-1,TRBV6-6,.,CASSYSRSSVYNEQFF,TGTGCCAGCAGTTACTCGAGATCTAGCGTCTACAATGAGCAGTTCTTC
.,TRBJ2-6,TRBV5-1,.,CASLPTSGANVLTF,TGCGCCAGCTTGCCCACCTCTGGGGCCAACGTCCTGACTTTC
TRBD2,TRBJ2-1,TRBV2,.,CASSEGRLAGLSDEQFF,TGTGCCAGCAGTGAAGGTCGGCTAGCGGGACTCTCTGATGAGCAGTTCTTC
.,TRBJ2-2,TRBV28,.,CASSLRRTGELFF,TGTGCCAGCAGTTTACGGCGGACCGGGGAGCTGTTTTTT
TRBD2,TRBJ2-1,TRBV9,.,CATSRTSANNEQFF,TGTGCCACCTCGCGGACTAGCGCCAACAATGAGCAGTTCTTC
.,TRBJ1-2,TRBV6-1,.,CASTQVSYGYTF,TGTGCCAGCACCCAGGTCAGCTATGGCTACACCTTC
.,TRBJ1-6,TRBV7-3,.,CASSFSGENSPLHF,TGTGCCAGCAGCTTTTCAGGGGAGAATTCACCCCTCCACTTT